The 28 T cell receptor beta chains below were found in one sample sequenced in a study of blood T cell repertoires in COVID-19. Sequenced by immunoSEQ multiplex PCR; TCRdb stores in-frame clones only, minus some. The sample shows 300,000 to 400,000 clones, around 86% of them seen only once. The sequenced sample was peripheral blood. The receptor set was obtained from a man aged 50 or older with active or convalescent COVID-19.

This clone came up once. J is TRBJ1-2 and V is TRBV28; D unresolved. Trimming took off 5 bases at V and 0 bases at J, with 16 bases between the two ends. The CDR3 consists of 16 residues. Germline CDR1 and CDR2: MDHEN and SYDVKM. The CDR3 region is CASSPPGEATNYGYTF. CDR3 in DNA: TGTGCCAGCAGTCCCCCCGGGGAAGCTACTAACTATGGCTACACCTTC.

This chain joins TRBV5-1 and TRBJ2-5, with 9 bases identical to TRBD2. The J segment lost 2 bases and the V segment lost 6 bases, leaving 17 bases of the junction unmatched. CDR1 is SGHRS and CDR2 is YFSETQ in the germline V gene. The CDR3 contains 18 residues. CDR3 coding DNA: TGCGCCAGCAAACTAGGGGCGGCTAGCGGGGTGAGTCAAGAGACCCAGTACTTC. The encoded protein is CASKLGAASGVSQETQYF.

The chain uses TRBV25-1 and TRBJ1-2; 7 nucleotides match TRBD1. The V gene's germline CDR1 is MGHDK and CDR2 SYGVNS. This CDR3 contains 14 residues. Trimming took 3 bases from V and 9 from J; bases not matched to a gene: 10. CDR3 sequence reads: CASSEGQRVARYTF. The DNA of the CDR3 is TGTGCCAGCAGTGAGGGACAGAGGGTGGCTCGCTACACCTTC.

This chain connects TRBV27 to TRBJ1-2; D gene ambiguous. CDR3 size: 15 residues. V dropped 3 bases and J dropped 9 bases, with 20 bases sitting between them. Per germline, CDR1 MNHEY and CDR2 SMNVEV (reference sequence). CDR3 loop: CASSFTYGHLDRYTF. The CDR3 region has the DNA TGTGCCAGCAGTTTCACCTACGGTCATCTTGATCGCTACACCTTC.

This chain uses TRBV6-5 with TRBJ2-7; 8 positions agree with TRBD1. Trimming cost V 5 bases and J 3 bases; bases outside gene matches: 9. The CDR3 has 15 amino acids. Germline CDR1 reads MNHEY; CDR2 reads SVGAGI. The CDR3 loop is CASSTRQGKGYEQYF. The CDR3 nucleotides are TGTGCCAGCAGTACCCGACAGGGGAAGGGCTACGAGCAGTACTTC.

The genes are TRBV5-1 and TRBJ2-7; TRBD2 matches at 10 bases. This CDR3 is built from 16 residues. J lost 4 bases, V lost 1 base, and 8 bases had no gene match. Looked up from germline, CDR1 is SGHRS and CDR2 is YFSETQ. The CDR3 protein is CASSLIPLAGRYEQYF. For the CDR3, the DNA is TGCGCCAGCAGCTTGATCCCACTAGCGGGACGTTACGAGCAGTACTTC.

This clone was counted a few times. The chain couples TRBV28 to TRBJ1-6; perhaps TRBD1 as D (6 bases). The CDR3 length is 15 residues. Trimming removed 1 base from V and 4 bases from J, with 8 bases in between. Per germline, CDR1 MDHEN and CDR2 SYDVKM. The CDR3, as DNA: TGTGCCAGCAGTTTATCAGGACAGTATAATTCACCCCTCCACTTT. It codes for CASSLSGQYNSPLHF.

The V and J genes are TRBV24-1 and TRBJ2-7, with D possibly being TRBD2 (5 bases). Trimming left V 5 bases short and J 1 base short, with 20 bases between. Germline CDR1 KGHDR, CDR2 SFDVKD. This CDR3 is 17 amino acids long. The CDR3 here is CATSVELGGPLSYEQYF. The CDR3 DNA reads TGTGCCACCAGTGTAGAGCTCGGCGGGCCATTATCCTACGAGCAGTACTTC.

This clone was seen only once. The junction departs from germline at one end; a sequencing error may be responsible. This chain uses TRBV28 with TRBJ1-4; 9 bases align to TRBD1. Germline CDR1 is MDHEN and CDR2 is SYDVKM. The CDR3 runs 14 residues. CDR3 protein: CASSLHPGQGPVGF. The CDR3 nucleotides are TGTGCCAGCAGTTTACACCCGGGACAGGGCCCCGTCGGTTTT.

J is TRBJ1-2 and V is TRBV6-5, with 7 bases matching TRBD1. Germline CDR1 MNHEY, CDR2 SVGAGI. CDR3 length: 15 amino acids. V shed 6 bases and J 2 bases; nucleotides not matched to a gene: 9. The CDR3 is CASSGFGTVNYGYTF. Here the CDR3 DNA reads TGTGCCAGCAGCGGATTTGGGACAGTCAACTATGGCTACACCTTC.

J is TRBJ1-2 and V is TRBV28, with TRBD1 identical over 7 bases. The CDR3 runs to 14 residues. Trimming cost V 2 bases and J 4 bases; bases outside gene matches: 4. Germline CDR1 reads MDHEN; CDR2 reads SYDVKM. The CDR3 reads CASSLQGGGYGYTF. Written as DNA, the CDR3 is TGTGCCAGCAGTTTACAGGGGGGTGGCTATGGCTACACCTTC.

The J gene is TRBJ1-2, the V gene TRBV28; 8 nucleotides align to TRBD1. CDR3 size: 13 residues. With 7 bases clipped from V and 4 bases from J, the junction kept 5 bases outside the gene matches. The germline V gene encodes CDR1 MDHEN and CDR2 SYDVKM. CDR3 sequence: CASTDRGFYGYTF. DNA of the CDR3: TGTGCCAGCACCGACAGGGGATTCTATGGCTACACCTTC.

Written as DNA, the CDR3 is TGCAGTGCGTCACCAGGGGTAGAGCAGTACTTC. It yields the protein CSASPGVEQYF. The chain employs TRBV20-1 and TRBJ2-7; D is perhaps TRBD1 (6 bases). Trimming removed 6 bases at V and 7 bases at J, with 13 bases between. CDR3 length: 11 residues. The germline V gene encodes CDR1 DFQATT and CDR2 SNEGSKA (reference sequence).

The rearrangement links TRBV28 to TRBJ2-5; tentatively, D is TRBD1 (5 bases). Germline assignment: CDR1 MDHEN and CDR2 SYDVKM. The CDR3 has 13 amino acids. V was shortened by 5 bases and J by 5 bases, with 12 bases between the two germline ends. The CDR3 DNA is TGTGCCAGCAGTCGACAGATACGGGAGACCCAGTACTTC. Translated: CASSRQIRETQYF.

The chain links TRBV7-9 to TRBJ1-1, with D maybe TRBD1 (5 bases). Germline V lookup: CDR1 SEHNR, CDR2 FQNEAQ (reference sequence). The CDR3 runs 15 residues. V lost 5 bases, J lost 3 bases, and 16 bases lay in between. The CDR3 region is CASSPWGGSDTEAFF. CDR3 nucleotide sequence: TGTGCCAGCAGCCCATGGGGGGGGTCGGACACTGAAGCTTTCTTT.

Remarks on this clone: Additional DNA sequences in this sample encode the identical CDR3. The CDR3 DNA sequence: TGCGCCAGCAGCCAAGAAGATCGGGGGGGGCGGGAGCAGTACTTC. Its protein product is CASSQEDRGGREQYF. This sequence joins TRBV4-1 and TRBJ2-7; 8 bases agree with TRBD2. The CDR3 is 15 residues long. V lost 0 bases and J lost 7; bases outside the gene matches: 8. Germline lookup yields CDR1 MGHRA and CDR2 YSYEKL.

V and J are TRBV12-3 or TRBV12-4 and TRBJ1-2; D is perhaps TRBD1 (6 bases). Trimming took 5 bases from V and 7 from J, leaving 14 bases between them. There are 13 residues in the CDR3. The CDR3 sequence: CASSKDGGRGYTF. CDR3 sequence (DNA): TGTGCCAGCAGTAAAGATGGGGGCCGTGGCTACACCTTC.

This clone has a handful of counts. V usage is TRBV5-4 and J usage is TRBJ2-1; TRBD1 agrees at 9 bases. The CDR3 length is 15 residues. J gave up 3 bases and V 6 bases, and 7 bases lay outside the gene matches. CDR1 is SGHNT, CDR2 YYREEE, per germline (reference sequence). CDR3 sequence reads: CASTSPGQGYNEQFF. The CDR3 DNA sequence: TGTGCCAGCACCTCACCGGGACAGGGCTACAATGAGCAGTTCTTC.

The chain is built from TRBV2 and TRBJ1-2, with D perhaps TRBD1 (5 bases). Germline V gene lookup returns CDR1 SNHLY and CDR2 FYNNEI. V was trimmed by 6 bases and J by 9 bases, leaving 26 bases between them. The CDR3 consists of 16 residues. In DNA, the CDR3 is TGTGCCAGCAGAAAATCCGCAGGGATTATAGTTTTCAGCTACACCTTC. It codes for CASRKSAGIIVFSYTF.

This chain uses TRBV2 with TRBJ2-1, with D possibly TRBD2 on 5 matching bases. The CDR3 contains 12 residues. Looked up from germline, CDR1 is SNHLY and CDR2 is FYNNEI. The V end was cut by 9 bases, the J end by 6 bases, with 12 bases between. The CDR3 DNA reads as TGTGCCAGTCGTATGGAGGCCAATGAGCAGTTCTTC. This sequence encodes CASRMEANEQFF. Together with reference TRBV2 and TRBJ2-1, the CDR3 gives the full variable domain: EPEVTQTPSHQVTQMGQEVILRCVPISNHLYFYWYRQILGQKVEFLVSFYNNEISEKSEIFDDQFSVERPDGSNFTLKIRSTKLEDSAMYFCASRMEANEQFFGPGTRLTVL.

In DNA form, the CDR3 reads TGTGCCAGCAGTTACGGCAGTGAAAAACTGTTTTTT. It is translated as CASSYGSEKLFF. The chain carries TRBV6-6 and TRBJ1-4; no reliable D call. This CDR3 is 12 amino acids long. Germline-derived CDR1 and CDR2 are MNHNY and SVGAGI (reference sequence). The V and J ends lost 2 bases and 7 bases respectively, with 5 bases between them.

V gene TRBV13 combines with J gene TRBJ2-3; 15 nucleotides line up with TRBD2. Germline V lookup: CDR1 PRHDT, CDR2 FYEKMQ (reference sequence). This CDR3 comprises 18 residues. Trimming cost V 3 bases and J 2 bases; bases outside gene matches: 6. Here the CDR3 DNA reads TGTGCCAGCAGCTTGGGGACTAGCGGGAGGACTTTCACAGATACGCAGTATTTT. This gives the protein CASSLGTSGRTFTDTQYF.

This sequence joins TRBV19 and TRBJ1-1; a weak D match, TRBD1 (6 bases). Trimming removed 3 bases at V and 3 bases at J, with 8 bases between. CDR3 size: 13 residues. The V gene's germline CDR1 is LNHDA and CDR2 SQIVND (reference sequence). CDR3: CASSIPGDTEAFF. The CDR3 DNA is TGTGCCAGTAGTATCCCAGGGGACACTGAAGCTTTCTTT.

The rearrangement links TRBV15 to TRBJ1-2; no clear D. The length of the CDR3 is 14 residues. The V and J ends lost 0 bases and 8 bases respectively, with 13 bases between them. In germline, CDR1 is LNHNV, CDR2 YYDKDF (reference sequence). DNA for the CDR3: TGTGCCACCAGCAGAGATCAAGGGTCGGGAGGCTACACCTTC. Its protein is CATSRDQGSGGYTF.

Regarding this clone: The same CDR3 is also encoded by other DNA sequences in this sample. The J gene is TRBJ1-1, the V gene TRBV5-6, with D maybe TRBD1 (6 bases). Germline-derived CDR1 and CDR2 are SGHDT and YYEEEE. This CDR3 spans 15 amino acids. V lost 1 base and J 0 bases, leaving 10 bases between the germline ends. In DNA form, the CDR3 reads TGTGCCAGCAGCTTGATACAGGGCCTGAACACTGAAGCTTTCTTT. This translates into CASSLIQGLNTEAFF.

For this clone: The sample has other DNA sequences that encode this CDR3 too. CDR3 in DNA: TGTGCCAGCAGCTCGACAGGGGGAAACTATGGCTACACCTTC. Translated, it gives CASSSTGGNYGYTF. The V and J genes are TRBV28 and TRBJ1-2; TRBD1 agrees at 9 bases. This CDR3 is 14 amino acids long. Germline CDR1 reads MDHEN; CDR2 reads SYDVKM. V lost 6 bases to trimming and J lost 2 bases; unmatched junction nucleotides: 4.

The chain uses TRBV7-9 and TRBJ2-1; TRBD1 might be the D (6 bases). The CDR3 is 15 residues long. V was clipped by 2 bases and J by 9 bases, with 17 bases between them. Germline V gene lookup returns CDR1 SEHNR and CDR2 FQNEAQ (reference sequence). The CDR3 protein is CASSLPGHQYGEQFF. In nucleotides, the CDR3 is TGTGCCAGCAGCTTACCGGGACATCAGTACGGTGAGCAGTTCTTC.

The chain uses TRBV30 and TRBJ2-7; 7 bases align to TRBD2. Trimming took 0 bases from V and 6 from J; bases not matched to a gene: 8. Germline loops: CDR1 GTSNPN, CDR2 SVGIG (reference sequence). The CDR3 has 14 amino acids. CDR3 region: CAWSVYGGGAEQYF. DNA for the CDR3: TGTGCCTGGAGTGTCTATGGGGGAGGGGCCGAGCAGTACTTC.